The 5 T cell receptor beta chains below all came from one sample that was sequenced in a study of blood T cells in healthy people across ages. Using a J-beta primer mix together with a sample-barcoded 5' primer, a second PCR was run for roughly 6 to 12 cycles. From the 5' RACE reads, TCRdb called clonotypes with MiXCR, one entry per CDR3 protein. This table has 1.2 million to 1.5 million distinct CDR3 sequences, around 59% appearing once. What was sequenced was blood. All receptors come from a man between 18 and 29 years old in good health.

This sequence joins TRBV7-2 and TRBJ1-2; 12 bases are a match to TRBD1. Germline V gene lookup returns CDR1 SGHTA and CDR2 FQGNSA. J lost 4 bases, V lost 1 base, and 4 bases had no gene match. This CDR3 is built from 16 residues. CDR3 amino acids: CASSLVGQGAAYGYTF. CDR3 DNA: TGTGCCAGCAGCTTAGTGGGACAGGGGGCGGCCTATGGCTACACCTTC.

The count of this clonotype is one. The chain has TRBV12-3 or TRBV12-4 and TRBJ2-5; 10 nucleotides line up with TRBD1. The length of the CDR3 is 16 residues. The J segment lost 3 bases and the V segment lost 3 bases, leaving 7 bases of the junction unmatched. The CDR3: CASSFMRGTGEETQYF. CDR3 sequence (DNA): TGTGCCAGCAGTTTTATGAGGGGGACAGGGGAAGAGACCCAGTACTTC.

This clonotype was seen a handful of times. The chain combines TRBV2 with TRBJ1-4; no clear D gene. Germline CDR1 SNHLY, CDR2 FYNNEI. V was shortened by 4 bases and J by 4 bases, with 7 bases between the two germline ends. This CDR3 spans 13 amino acids. This CDR3 is CASSGRYNEKLFF. The CDR3 nucleotides read TGTGCCAGCAGTGGACGGTATAATGAAAAACTGTTTTTT.

The V call is TRBV10-3, the J call TRBJ1-5; possibly TRBD1 for D (6 bases). Trimming left V 5 bases short and J 4 bases short, with 9 bases between. CDR1 is ENHRY, CDR2 SYGVKD, per germline. The CDR3 has 13 amino acids. CDR3 loop: CAISRDRNQPQHF. In DNA form, the CDR3 reads TGTGCCATCAGTCGAGACAGGAATCAGCCCCAGCATTTT.

Note on this clonotype: The junction shows a germline mismatch at one end, possibly a read error. The chain couples TRBV25-1 to TRBJ1-4; weak D call: TRBD1 (6 bases). The CDR3 covers 12 residues. In germline, CDR1 is MGHDK, CDR2 SYGVNS. In nucleotides, the CDR3 is TGTGCCAGCAGTACGGACAGTTTAAAACCGTTTTTT. This translates into CASSTDSLKPFF.